The 21 T cell receptor beta chains below were found in one sample sequenced in a study of T cell repertoires in cytomegalovirus infection. TCRdb re-called the reads through MiXCR, storing one row per CDR3 protein. The sample has almost 500,000 distinct CDR3 sequences, approximately 10% seen once; the top ten hold about 9.4%. Material: PBMCs. The receptors here all came from a human donor in good health (CMV status not recorded). Some clones in this sample may be carry-over from other donors' samples.

This chain joins TRBV12-3 or TRBV12-4 and TRBJ1-2; TRBD1 agrees at 11 bases. J lost 6 bases, V lost 7 bases, and 13 bases had no gene match. The CDR3 has 16 residues. CDR3 sequence (DNA): TGTGCCAGCACCCAGGGGGTAGGACAGGGGGCAGATGGCTACACCTTC. Translation: CASTQGVGQGADGYTF.

The chain recombines TRBV7-9 with TRBJ2-7, with 11 bases lining up with TRBD2. The CDR3 runs 19 residues. The J segment lost 0 bases and the V segment lost 1 base, leaving 11 bases of the junction unmatched. Germline loops: CDR1 SEHNR, CDR2 FQNEAQ (reference sequence). CDR3 amino acids: CASSLGLEASGRSSYEQYF. CDR3 DNA sequence: TGTGCCAGCAGCTTAGGGCTAGAGGCTAGCGGGAGGTCCTCCTACGAGCAGTACTTC.

This clonotype was counted ten times or more. This sequence joins TRBV12-3 or TRBV12-4 and TRBJ1-2, with 9 bases lining up with TRBD1. Trimming took 5 bases from V and 8 from J; bases not matched to a gene: 9. This CDR3 region has 14 residues. The CDR3 DNA sequence: TGTGCCAGCAGTCCGGGACAGGGAGTGCTAGGCTACACCTTC. Translated: CASSPGQGVLGYTF.

This clonotype occurred many times. This sequence joins TRBV11-2 and TRBJ2-5; TRBD1 matches 7 bases. V dropped 5 bases and J dropped 1; count of bases not matched to a gene: 7. The CDR3 extends over 15 amino acids. The germline V gene has CDR1 SGHAT and CDR2 FQNNGV. As DNA, the CDR3 is TGTGCCAGCAGCCGACCCGACAGGGTCCAAGAGACCCAGTACTTC. It translates to CASSRPDRVQETQYF.

There are many counts of this clonotype. This chain joins TRBV2 and TRBJ2-3; perhaps TRBD2 as D (6 bases). Between the trimmed V and J ends, which lost 6 bases and 4 bases, there was a span of 20 bases. Germline V CDR1 and CDR2: SNHLY, FYNNEI. The length of the CDR3 is 16 residues. The CDR3 bases are TGTGCCAGCAGAGCCGATCTGTCGGGAGCTGCAGATACGCAGTATTTT. This encodes CASRADLSGAADTQYF.

This clonotype showed up just a few times. The V gene is TRBV5-6, the J gene TRBJ1-5; 7 bases match TRBD1. Per germline, CDR1 SGHDT and CDR2 YYEEEE. The CDR3 runs to 15 residues. V trimming: 4 bases; J trimming: 4 bases; junction bases outside the gene matches: 8. The chain's CDR3 is CASSAAGTANQPQHF. The CDR3 nucleotides are TGTGCCAGCAGCGCGGCCGGGACAGCTAATCAGCCCCAGCATTTT.

The V and J genes are TRBV9 and TRBJ2-1; TRBD2 agrees at 9 bases. The CDR3 is made up of 13 amino acids. The germline V gene has CDR1 SGDLS and CDR2 YYNGEE. V gave up 0 bases and J gave up 15 bases; unmatched junction bases: 7. The CDR3: CASSVGNSGSSFF. CDR3 in DNA: TGTGCCAGCAGCGTAGGGAATAGCGGGAGCTCGTTCTTC.

This clonotype was counted ten times or more. The chain couples TRBV7-3 to TRBJ1-2; TRBD1 might be the D (5 bases). This CDR3 comprises 16 residues. V was pared by 7 bases and J by 3 bases, with 21 bases between. Germline CDR1 reads SGHTA; CDR2 reads FQGTGA. The chain's CDR3 is CASIPLPRDGDYGYTF. The CDR3 nucleotides read TGTGCCAGCATCCCCCTCCCCAGGGATGGGGACTATGGCTACACCTTC.

The rearrangement joins TRBV4-2 to TRBJ2-1; D is undetermined. The CDR3 spans 13 residues. The germline CDR1 and CDR2 sequences are LGHNA and YNFKEQ. V lost 1 base and J 5 bases, leaving 6 bases between the germline ends. CDR3: CASSQARHNEQFF. The CDR3 region has the DNA TGTGCCAGCAGCCAAGCACGGCACAATGAGCAGTTCTTC.

This clonotype was seen more than once but under ten times. J is TRBJ1-1 and V is TRBV20-1; no firm D call. Germline lookup yields CDR1 DFQATT and CDR2 SNEGSKA (reference sequence). The CDR3 sequence is 13 residues long. Trimming pared 4 bases from V and 3 bases from J, leaving 12 bases between. Here the CDR3 reads CSATPEADTEAFF. CDR3 coding DNA: TGCAGTGCTACCCCCGAGGCCGACACTGAAGCTTTCTTT.

This clonotype was counted only a few times. V and J are TRBV18 and TRBJ1-6, with D hard to call. The CDR3 runs to 15 residues. V lost 3 bases to trimming and J lost 7 bases, with 13 bases between them. Germline V gene lookup returns CDR1 KGHSH and CDR2 LQKENI. CDR3 sequence reads: CASSPDSLYNSPLHF. In nucleotides, the CDR3 is TGTGCCAGCTCACCCGACTCTTTATACAATTCACCCCTCCACTTT.

This clonotype was detected many times. The rearrangement links TRBV7-9 to TRBJ2-2, with D perhaps matching TRBD2 (6 bases). The CDR3 is made up of 15 amino acids. Looked up from germline, CDR1 is SEHNR and CDR2 is FQNEAQ (reference sequence). Trimming removed 5 bases at V and 5 bases at J, with 15 bases between. CDR3 bases: TGTGCCAGCAGCCTTGGGGCAGGACTAACCGGGGAGCTGTTTTTT. Amino acids: CASSLGAGLTGELFF.

Only a few counts were recorded for this clonotype. The genes are TRBV20-1 and TRBJ2-5, with TRBD2 matching 13 bases. The germline gives CDR1 DFQATT, CDR2 SNEGSKA (reference sequence). The V and J ends lost 5 bases and 5 bases, in that order; junction bases with no gene match: 11. The CDR3 loop spans 16 amino acids. The CDR3 nucleotides are TGCAGTGCTCCTACTAGCGGGGGGGCCGGTTTGGAGACCCAGTACTTC. Translating gives CSAPTSGGAGLETQYF.

This clonotype has at least ten counts. The chain employs TRBV4-2 and TRBJ1-2; a weak D match, TRBD1 (5 bases). The CDR3 is 17 amino acids. Germline CDR1 and CDR2: LGHNA and YNFKEQ. The V gene lost 0 bases and the J gene lost 2 bases, with 16 bases spanning the gap. CDR3 sequence: CASSQDWTDNPNYGYTF. The CDR3 region has the DNA TGTGCCAGCAGCCAAGATTGGACGGACAATCCAAACTATGGCTACACCTTC.

At least ten counts were recorded for this clonotype. The V call is TRBV5-6, the J call TRBJ1-1; TRBD1 might be the D (5 bases). The CDR3 is made up of 12 amino acids. CDR1 and CDR2 from the germline V gene are SGHDT and YYEEEE. V was clipped by 6 bases and J by 5 bases, with 11 bases between them. CDR3 loop: CASMGRATEAFF. CDR3 DNA: TGTGCCAGCATGGGACGGGCGACTGAAGCTTTCTTT. Full variable domain (missing parts from reference TRBV5-6 and TRBJ1-1): DAGVTQSPTHLIKTRGQQVTLRCSPKSGHDTVSWYQQALGQGPQFIFQYYEEEERQRGNFPDRFSGHQFPNYSSELNVNALLLGDSALYLCASMGRATEAFFGQGTRLTVV.

This clonotype was recorded at least ten times. V and J are TRBV7-6 and TRBJ1-6, with 9 bases aligning to TRBD1. Trimming at V came to 5 bases and at J to 9 bases, leaving 14 bases not matched to a gene. Germline lookup yields CDR1 SGHVS and CDR2 FNYEAQ. The CDR3 runs 17 residues. The CDR3 DNA is TGTGCCAGCAGCCCCGGGGACAGGGACCTTAGTATTTCACCCCTCCACTTT. Translation gives CASSPGDRDLSISPLHF.

The chain has TRBV29-1 and TRBJ2-5, with 8 bases matching TRBD1. V lost 0 bases and J lost 9; bases outside the gene matches: 6. CDR1 is SQVTM and CDR2 is ANQGSEA in the germline V gene. CDR3 length: 13 amino acids. Written as DNA, the CDR3 is TGCAGCGTTGAAGATGACAGGGGAAGGGCCCAGTACTTC. This gives the protein CSVEDDRGRAQYF. The full variable domain, completed using reference TRBV29-1 and TRBJ2-5, is SAVISQKPSRDICQRGTSLTIQCQVDSQVTMMFWYRQQPGQSLTLIATANQGSEATYESGFVIDKFPISRPNLTFSTLTVSNMSPEDSSIYLCSVEDDRGRAQYFGPGTRLLVL.

This clonotype showed up just a few times. Possible read error: a much larger clone is one base away. V gene TRBV11-3 combines with J gene TRBJ2-2; 11 bases line up with TRBD2. The CDR3 extends over 16 amino acids. Trimming took 2 bases from V and 2 from J; bases not matched to a gene: 1. Germline V lookup: CDR1 SGHNT, CDR2 YENEEA. The CDR3 is CASSLRLAGNTGELFF. As DNA, the CDR3 is TGTGCCAGCAGCTTAAGACTAGCGGGAAACACCGGGGAGCTGTTTTTT. The full variable domain, rest sourced from reference TRBV11-3 and TRBJ2-2, is EAGVVQSPRYKIIEKKQPVAFWCNPISGHNTLYWYLQNLGQGPELLIRYENEEAVDDSQLPKDRFSAERLKGVDSTLKIQPAELGDSAVYLCASSLRLAGNTGELFFGEGSRLTVL.

This clonotype was counted ten times or more. The J gene is TRBJ1-5, the V gene TRBV7-6; 7 bases are a match to TRBD1. The V and J ends lost 5 bases and 6 bases, in that order; junction bases with no gene match: 10. Germline CDR1 is SGHVS and CDR2 is FNYEAQ. CDR3 length: 15 amino acids. The CDR3 sequence: CASSRQGGRTQPQHF. CDR3 nucleotides: TGTGCCAGCAGCCGACAGGGTGGAAGAACTCAGCCCCAGCATTTT.

This chain links TRBV20-1 with TRBJ2-3; no clear D. Per the germline V gene, CDR1 is DFQATT and CDR2 is SNEGSKA (reference sequence). Trimming removed 6 bases at V and 0 bases at J, with 16 bases between. This CDR3 is built from 15 residues. CDR3 sequence reads: CSAADGRSSTDTQYF. CDR3 DNA sequence: TGCAGTGCCGCCGATGGGCGCTCTAGCACAGATACGCAGTATTTT.

The J gene is TRBJ1-2, the V gene TRBV12-3 or TRBV12-4, with 7 bases that match TRBD1. The CDR3 contains 15 residues. J gave up 4 bases and V 6 bases, and 11 bases lay outside the gene matches. The DNA of the CDR3 is TGTGCCAGCAGCCCAGGGGGGATCCCAATCTATGGCTACACCTTC. The encoded protein is CASSPGGIPIYGYTF.